This record covers a single T cell receptor (beta chain). Antigen specificity is unknown. After removal of 3 bases from V and 3 bases from J, the junction contained 1 base not matched to a gene. The CDR3 runs 15 residues. The germline V gene encodes CDR1 MNHEY and CDR2 SMNVEV (reference sequence). TCRdb's table, derived via immunoSEQ multiplex PCR, lists solely in-frame clones and lacks some. The data show 80,000 to 95,000 clones, 88% seen once. The sample comes from a study of T cell responses to AZD1222 COVID-19 vaccine. Study-level results: The sample set comprised mostly white British donors with more females, and clonal diversity was possibly underestimated. Spike-specific TCR breadth and depth went up after people got two AZD1222 doses.

This receptor was taken from an adult in good health. This chain links TRBV27 with TRBJ2-3; 12 nucleotides align to TRBD2. The sample was peripheral blood, taken on day 0 of MenACWY control vaccination. The CDR3 bases are TGTGCCAGCAGTTTGGGGACTAGCGGGACAGATACGCAGTATTTT. This gives the protein CASSLGTSGTDTQYF.